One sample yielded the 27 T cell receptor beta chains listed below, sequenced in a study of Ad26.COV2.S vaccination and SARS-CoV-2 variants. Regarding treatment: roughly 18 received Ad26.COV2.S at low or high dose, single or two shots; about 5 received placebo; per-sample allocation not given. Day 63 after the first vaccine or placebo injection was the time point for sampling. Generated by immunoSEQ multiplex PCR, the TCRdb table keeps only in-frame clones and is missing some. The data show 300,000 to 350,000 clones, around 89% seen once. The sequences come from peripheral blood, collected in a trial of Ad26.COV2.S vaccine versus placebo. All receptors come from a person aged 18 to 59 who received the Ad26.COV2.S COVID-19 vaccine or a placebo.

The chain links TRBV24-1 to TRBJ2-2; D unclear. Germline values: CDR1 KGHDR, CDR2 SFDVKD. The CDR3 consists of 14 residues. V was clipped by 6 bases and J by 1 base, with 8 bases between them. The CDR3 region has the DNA TGTGCCACCAGTTCGCGGAGGAACACCGGGGAGCTGTTTTTT. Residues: CATSSRRNTGELFF.

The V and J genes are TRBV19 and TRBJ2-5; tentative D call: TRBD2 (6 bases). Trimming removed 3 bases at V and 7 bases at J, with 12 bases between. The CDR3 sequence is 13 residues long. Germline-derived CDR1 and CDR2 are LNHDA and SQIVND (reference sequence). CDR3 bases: TGTGCCAGTAGTATCTCGGAGGGGTCGACCCAGTACTTC. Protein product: CASSISEGSTQYF.

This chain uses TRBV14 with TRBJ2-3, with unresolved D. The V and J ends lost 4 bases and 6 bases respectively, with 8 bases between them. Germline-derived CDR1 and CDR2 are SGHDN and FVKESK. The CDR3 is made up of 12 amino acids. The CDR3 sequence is CASSPLGDTQYF. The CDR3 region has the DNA TGTGCCAGCAGCCCCTTAGGGGATACGCAGTATTTT.

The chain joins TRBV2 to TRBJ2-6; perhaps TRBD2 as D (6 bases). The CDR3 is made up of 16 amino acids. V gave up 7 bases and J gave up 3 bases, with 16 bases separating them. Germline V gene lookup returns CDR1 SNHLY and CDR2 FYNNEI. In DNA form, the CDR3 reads TGTGCCAGCACCGCCCGGGGGACTCGTGGGGCCAACGTCCTGACTTTC. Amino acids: CASTARGTRGANVLTF.

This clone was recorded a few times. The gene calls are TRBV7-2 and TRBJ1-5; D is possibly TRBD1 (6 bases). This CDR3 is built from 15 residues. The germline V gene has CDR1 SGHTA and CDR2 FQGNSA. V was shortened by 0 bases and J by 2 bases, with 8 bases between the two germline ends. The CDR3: CASSLAPGGNQPQHF. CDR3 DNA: TGTGCCAGCAGCTTAGCGCCAGGGGGCAATCAGCCCCAGCATTTT.

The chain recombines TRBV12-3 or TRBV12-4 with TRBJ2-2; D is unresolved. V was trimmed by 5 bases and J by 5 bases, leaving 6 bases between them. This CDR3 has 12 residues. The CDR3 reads CASSPRTGELFF. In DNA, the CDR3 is TGTGCCAGCAGTCCACGGACCGGGGAGCTGTTTTTT.

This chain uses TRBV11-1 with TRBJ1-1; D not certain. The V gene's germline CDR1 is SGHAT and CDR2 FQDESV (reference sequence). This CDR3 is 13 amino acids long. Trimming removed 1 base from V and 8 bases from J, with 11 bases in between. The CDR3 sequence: CASSLDVLGEAFF. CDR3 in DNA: TGTGCCAGCAGCTTAGACGTTCTGGGGGAAGCTTTCTTT.

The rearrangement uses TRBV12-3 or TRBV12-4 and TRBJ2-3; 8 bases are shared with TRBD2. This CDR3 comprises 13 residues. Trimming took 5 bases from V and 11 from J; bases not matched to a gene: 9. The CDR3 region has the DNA TGTGCCAGCAGTCCCCCGGGGGGGCGCATGCAGTATTTT. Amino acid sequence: CASSPPGGRMQYF.

CDR3 loop: CARPRRGYHTGELFF. In DNA, the CDR3 is TGTGCCAGACCCAGGCGGGGCTACCACACCGGGGAGCTGTTTTTT. The V and J genes are TRBV5-8 and TRBJ2-2; D possibly corresponds to TRBD2 (6 bases). The CDR3 loop spans 15 amino acids. V lost 8 bases to trimming and J lost 3 bases, with 17 bases between them. Germline V gene data show CDR1 as SGHTS and CDR2 as YDEGEE.

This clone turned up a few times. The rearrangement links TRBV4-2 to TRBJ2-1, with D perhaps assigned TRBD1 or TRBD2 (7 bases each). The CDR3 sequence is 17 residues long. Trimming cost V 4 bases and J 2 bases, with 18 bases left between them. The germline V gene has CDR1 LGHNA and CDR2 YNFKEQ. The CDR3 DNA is TGTGCCAGCAGCCCCGAGGCAGGGGGGGGCACCTACAATGAGCAGTTCTTC. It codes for CASSPEAGGGTYNEQFF.

This CDR3 is CATSRDYPKWADYGYTF. Written as DNA, the CDR3 is TGTGCCACCAGCAGAGATTATCCGAAGTGGGCTGACTATGGCTACACCTTC. V gene TRBV15 combines with J gene TRBJ1-2, with D unresolved. CDR3 size: 17 residues. Germline V CDR1 and CDR2: LNHNV, YYDKDF (reference sequence). V was shortened by 0 bases and J by 3 bases, with 17 bases between the two germline ends.

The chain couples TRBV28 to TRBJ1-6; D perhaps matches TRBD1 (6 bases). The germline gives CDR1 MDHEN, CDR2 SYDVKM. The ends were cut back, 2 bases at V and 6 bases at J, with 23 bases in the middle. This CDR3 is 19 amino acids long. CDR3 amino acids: CASSLIVGSGVAGNSPLHF. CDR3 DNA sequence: TGTGCCAGCAGTTTAATTGTGGGGTCAGGGGTGGCAGGTAATTCACCCCTCCACTTT. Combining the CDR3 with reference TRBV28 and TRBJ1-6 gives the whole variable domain DVKVTQSSRYLVKRTGEKVFLECVQDMDHENMFWYRQDPGLGLRLIYFSYDVKMKEKGDIPEGYSVSREKKERFSLILESASTNQTSMYLCASSLIVGSGVAGNSPLHFGNGTRLTVT.

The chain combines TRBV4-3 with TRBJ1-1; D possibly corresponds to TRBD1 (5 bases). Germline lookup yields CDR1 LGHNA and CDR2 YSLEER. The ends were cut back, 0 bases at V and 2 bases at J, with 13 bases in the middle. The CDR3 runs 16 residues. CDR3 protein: CASSQDWRGYNTEAFF. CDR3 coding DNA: TGCGCCAGCAGCCAAGATTGGAGGGGCTATAACACTGAAGCTTTCTTT.

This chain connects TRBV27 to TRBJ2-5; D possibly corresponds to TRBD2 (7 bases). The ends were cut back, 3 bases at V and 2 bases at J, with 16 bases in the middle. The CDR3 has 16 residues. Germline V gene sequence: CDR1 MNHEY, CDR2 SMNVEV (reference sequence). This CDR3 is CASSFAGRGNQETQYF. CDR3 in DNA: TGTGCCAGCAGTTTTGCAGGGAGGGGGAATCAAGAGACCCAGTACTTC.

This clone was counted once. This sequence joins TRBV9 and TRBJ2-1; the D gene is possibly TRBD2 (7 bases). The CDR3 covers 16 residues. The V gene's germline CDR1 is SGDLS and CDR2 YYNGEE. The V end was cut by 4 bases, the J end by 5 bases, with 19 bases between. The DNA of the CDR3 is TGTGCCAGCAGCTTGGGGGCGGGAGAGACCCACAATGAGCAGTTCTTC. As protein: CASSLGAGETHNEQFF.

The CDR3 loop is CASSPYQGTYEQYF. The CDR3 nucleotides read TGTGCCAGCAGCCCATACCAGGGAACCTACGAGCAGTACTTC. The chain is built from TRBV5-4 and TRBJ2-7, with D maybe TRBD1 (5 bases). The CDR3 is made up of 14 amino acids. Germline loops: CDR1 SGHNT, CDR2 YYREEE (reference sequence). V lost 4 bases, J lost 2 bases, and 13 bases lay in between.

CDR3 amino acids: CSVDTLGGHEQYF. CDR3 nucleotides: TGCAGCGTTGACACCCTAGGGGGGCACGAGCAGTACTTC. The chain is built from TRBV29-1 and TRBJ2-7, with D perhaps TRBD1 or TRBD2 (6 bases each). Germline CDR1 is SQVTM and CDR2 is ANQGSEA. Between the trimmed V and J ends, which lost 3 bases and 5 bases, there was a span of 14 bases. This CDR3 spans 13 amino acids.

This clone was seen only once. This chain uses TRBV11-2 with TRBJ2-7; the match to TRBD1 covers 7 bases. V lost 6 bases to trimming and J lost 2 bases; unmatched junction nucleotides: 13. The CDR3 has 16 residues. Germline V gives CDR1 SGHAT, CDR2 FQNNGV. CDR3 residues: CASRQVTGAAPYEQYF. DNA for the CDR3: TGTGCCAGCAGACAAGTTACAGGGGCCGCTCCCTACGAGCAGTACTTC.

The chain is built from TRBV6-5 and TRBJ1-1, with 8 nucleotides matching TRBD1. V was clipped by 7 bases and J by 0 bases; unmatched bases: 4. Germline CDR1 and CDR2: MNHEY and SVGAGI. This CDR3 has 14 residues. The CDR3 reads CASNMDRVNTEAFF. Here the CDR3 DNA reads TGTGCCAGCAATATGGACAGGGTGAACACTGAAGCTTTCTTT.

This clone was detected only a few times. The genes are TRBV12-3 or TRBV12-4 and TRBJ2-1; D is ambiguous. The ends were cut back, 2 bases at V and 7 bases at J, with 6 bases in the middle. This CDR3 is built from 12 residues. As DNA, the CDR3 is TGTGCCAGCAGTTTAAGTGGGAATGAGCAGTTCTTC. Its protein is CASSLSGNEQFF.

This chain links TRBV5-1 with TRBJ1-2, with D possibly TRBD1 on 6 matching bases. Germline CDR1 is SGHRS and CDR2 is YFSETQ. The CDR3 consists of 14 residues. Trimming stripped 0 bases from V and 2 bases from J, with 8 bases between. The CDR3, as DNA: TGCGCCAGCAGCTTGGGGGGGCGGAACTATGGCTACACCTTC. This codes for CASSLGGRNYGYTF.

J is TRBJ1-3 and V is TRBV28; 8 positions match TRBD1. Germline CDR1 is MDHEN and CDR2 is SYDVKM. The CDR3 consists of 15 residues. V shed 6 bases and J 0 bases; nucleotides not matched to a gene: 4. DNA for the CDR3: TGTGCCAGCAGCCTTGGGACAGGCTCTGGAAACACCATATATTTT. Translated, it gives CASSLGTGSGNTIYF.

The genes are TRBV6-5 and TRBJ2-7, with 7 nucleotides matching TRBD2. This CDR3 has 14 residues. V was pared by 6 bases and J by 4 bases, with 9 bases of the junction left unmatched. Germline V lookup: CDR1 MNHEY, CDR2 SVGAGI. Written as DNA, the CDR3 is TGTGCCAGCAGGGCCTATTGGGGGGGGTACGAGCAGTACTTC. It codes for CASRAYWGGYEQYF.

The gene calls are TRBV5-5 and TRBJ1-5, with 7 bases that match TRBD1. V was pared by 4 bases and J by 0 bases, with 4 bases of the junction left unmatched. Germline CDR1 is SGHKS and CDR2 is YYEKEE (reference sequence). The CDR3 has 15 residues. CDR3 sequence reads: CASSLGTASNQPQHF. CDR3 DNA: TGTGCCAGCAGCCTCGGGACAGCTAGCAATCAGCCCCAGCATTTT.

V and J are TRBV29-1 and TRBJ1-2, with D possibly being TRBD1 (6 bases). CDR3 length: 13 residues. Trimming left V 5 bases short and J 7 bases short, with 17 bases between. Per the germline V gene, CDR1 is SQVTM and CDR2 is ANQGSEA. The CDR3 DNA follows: TGCAGCGTTTTCTCACCCAGGGGAGGTGGCTACACCTTC. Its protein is CSVFSPRGGGYTF.

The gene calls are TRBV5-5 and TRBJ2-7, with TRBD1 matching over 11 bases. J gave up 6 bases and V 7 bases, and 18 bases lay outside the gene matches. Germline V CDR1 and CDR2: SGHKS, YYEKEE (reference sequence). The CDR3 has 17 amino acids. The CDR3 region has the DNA TGTGCCAGCCTAAACACCGGGACAGGGGGTGCGAAGAGCGAGCAGTACTTC. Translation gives CASLNTGTGGAKSEQYF. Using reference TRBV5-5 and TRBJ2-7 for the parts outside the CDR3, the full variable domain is DAGVTQSPTHLIKTRGQQVTLRCSPISGHKSVSWYQQVLGQGPQFIFQYYEKEERGRGNFPDRFSARQFPNYSSELNVNALLLGDSALYLCASLNTGTGGAKSEQYFGPGTRLTVT.

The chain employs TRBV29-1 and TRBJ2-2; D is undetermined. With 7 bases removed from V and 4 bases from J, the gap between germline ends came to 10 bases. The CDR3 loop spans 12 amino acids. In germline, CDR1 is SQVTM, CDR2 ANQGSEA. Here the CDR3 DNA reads TGCAGCGGACGAAAAGGCACCGGGGAGCTGTTTTTT. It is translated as CSGRKGTGELFF.